A single TCR beta chain is shown here with its context. These data are taken from a study of T cell responses to AZD1222 COVID-19 vaccine. This CDR3 spans 15 amino acids. V was pared by 5 bases and J by 4 bases, with 8 bases of the junction left unmatched. Germline values: CDR1 SGHTA, CDR2 FQGNSA. Libraries were prepared by immunoSEQ multiplex PCR; TCRdb keeps only in-frame clonotypes and omits some of them. The repertoire holds about 190,000 clones, with over 75% as singletons. Sequenced here: peripheral blood, sampled on day 0 of AZD1222 vaccination. This TCR derives from an adult in good health. The chain links TRBV7-2 to TRBJ1-1; 9 bases agree with TRBD1. The CDR3 DNA sequence: TGTGCCAGCAGCCCTGGGACAGGGTTTGGCACTGAAGCTTTCTTT. It translates to CASSPGTGFGTEAFF. The full variable domain, in which reference TRBV7-2 and TRBJ1-1 provide the parts outside the CDR3, is GAGVSQSPSNKVTEKGKDVELRCDPISGHTALYWYRQSLGQGLEFLIYFQGNSAPDKSGLPSDRFSAERTGGSVSTLTIQRTQQEDSAVYLCASSPGTGFGTEAFFGQGTRLTVV.